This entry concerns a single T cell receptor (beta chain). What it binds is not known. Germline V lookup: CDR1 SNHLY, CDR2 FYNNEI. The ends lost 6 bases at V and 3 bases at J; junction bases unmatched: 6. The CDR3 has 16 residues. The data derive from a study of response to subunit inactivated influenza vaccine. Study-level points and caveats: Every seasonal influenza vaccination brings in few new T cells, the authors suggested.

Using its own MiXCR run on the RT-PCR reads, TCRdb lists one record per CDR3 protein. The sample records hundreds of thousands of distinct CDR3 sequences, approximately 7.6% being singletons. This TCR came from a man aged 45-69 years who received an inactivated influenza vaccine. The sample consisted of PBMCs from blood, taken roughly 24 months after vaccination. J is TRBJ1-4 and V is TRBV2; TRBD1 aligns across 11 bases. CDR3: CASSGQGARANEKLFF. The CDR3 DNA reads TGTGCCAGCAGCGGACAGGGGGCGAGGGCTAATGAAAAACTGTTTTTT.